This T cell receptor (beta chain) came from a study of cytomegalovirus exposure and HLA in healthy donors. General study points: The majority of TCR sequences were rare, yet some public TCRs appeared in many donors. Reportedly, a later analysis found an Asian-associated ancestry cluster had fewer N-insertions than the approximately 670-donor mean. Both high specificity and high sensitivity reportedly marked the classifier's diagnosis of cytomegalovirus status.

The ends were cut back, 5 bases at V and 1 base at J, with 14 bases in the middle. The CDR3 is 15 amino acids. Germline V CDR1 and CDR2: MDHEN, SYDVKM. To note about this clone: The target antigen is unknown.

The PCR had 60 Vbeta and 13 Jbeta primers. TCRdb's copy holds only in-frame clones and misses some; the assay was immunoSEQ multiplex PCR. This table holds 200,000 to 300,000 clones, more than 75% found once. This TCR was recovered from a woman in her thirties or forties in good health and CMV-seropositive. The chain couples TRBV28 to TRBJ1-1; D is unclear. Sequencing used PBMCs. The CDR3 region has the DNA TGTGCCAGCAGTGACCTCAGACTGGGGAACACTGAAGCTTTCTTT. Translating gives CASSDLRLGNTEAFF.